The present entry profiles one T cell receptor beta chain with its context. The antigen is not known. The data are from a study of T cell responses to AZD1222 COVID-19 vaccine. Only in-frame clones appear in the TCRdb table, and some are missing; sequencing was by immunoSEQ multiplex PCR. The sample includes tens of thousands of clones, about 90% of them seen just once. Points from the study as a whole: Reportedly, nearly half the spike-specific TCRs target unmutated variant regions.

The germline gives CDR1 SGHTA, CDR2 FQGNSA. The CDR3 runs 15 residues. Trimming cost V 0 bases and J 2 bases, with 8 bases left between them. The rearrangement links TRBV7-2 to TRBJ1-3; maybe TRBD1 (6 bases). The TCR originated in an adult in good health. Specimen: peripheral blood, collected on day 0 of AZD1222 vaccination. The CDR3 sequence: CASSLARGAGNTIYF. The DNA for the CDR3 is TGTGCCAGCAGCTTAGCGAGGGGGGCTGGAAACACCATATATTTT.